Following are 32 T cell receptor beta chains from one sample sequenced in a study of blood T cell repertoires in COVID-19. This table comes from immunoSEQ multiplex PCR, and its TCRdb copy is limited to in-frame clones, with some not included. The sample holds about 220,000 clones; about 90% are singletons and the top ten take more than 2.5%. The sample comprised peripheral blood. The source of these receptors is a woman aged 25 to 39 who had recovered from COVID-19.

The CDR3 bases are TGTGCCACCAGCAGGAGACAGGGGGGTTTCTACGAGCAGTACTTC. Its protein is CATSRRQGGFYEQYF. The rearrangement uses TRBV15 and TRBJ2-7, with 9 bases that match TRBD1. J lost 3 bases, V lost 3 bases, and 6 bases had no gene match. This CDR3 comprises 15 residues. Germline CDR1 and CDR2: LNHNV and YYDKDF (reference sequence).

The CDR3 nucleotides read TGTGCCAGCAGCCAAATCTACGAGCAGTACTTC. It encodes CASSQIYEQYF. This sequence joins TRBV13 and TRBJ2-7; D ambiguous. The ends were cut back, 5 bases at V and 3 bases at J, with 5 bases in the middle. The CDR3 sequence is 11 residues long. Per the germline V gene, CDR1 is PRHDT and CDR2 is FYEKMQ (reference sequence).

V and J are TRBV30 and TRBJ1-6; the D is unclear. The CDR3 length is 14 residues. Between the trimmed V and J ends, which lost 4 bases and 10 bases, there was a span of 17 bases. The V gene's germline CDR1 is GTSNPN and CDR2 SVGIG (reference sequence). The DNA of the CDR3 is TGTGCCTGGAACATTTTCTCGAGGGAATCACCCCTCCACTTT. It codes for CAWNIFSRESPLHF. Using reference TRBV30 and TRBJ1-6 for the parts outside the CDR3, the full variable domain is SQTIHQWPATLVQPVGSPLSLECTVEGTSNPNLYWYRQAAGRGLQLLFYSVGIGQISSEVPQNLSASRPQDRQFILSSKKLLLSDSGFYLCAWNIFSRESPLHFGNGTRLTVT.

V is TRBV6-5 and J is TRBJ1-5; TRBD1 might be the D (6 bases). Germline values: CDR1 MNHEY, CDR2 SVGAGI. CDR3 length: 13 amino acids. This chain's CDR3 is CASRGSGNQPQHF. The CDR3 coding sequence is TGTGCTTCCAGGGGATCGGGCAATCAGCCCCAGCATTTT.

V usage is TRBV2 and J usage is TRBJ1-3; no clear D gene. The germline V gene has CDR1 SNHLY and CDR2 FYNNEI. This CDR3 has 11 residues. With 6 bases removed from V and 9 bases from J, the gap between germline ends came to 9 bases. This CDR3 reads CASSVGGTIYF. The CDR3 DNA reads TGTGCCAGCAGCGTAGGCGGCACCATATATTTT.

The V call is TRBV6-1, the J call TRBJ1-1; D is unclear. This CDR3 has 13 residues. V gave up 3 bases and J gave up 1 base, with 6 bases separating them. CDR1 and CDR2 from the germline V gene are MNHNS and SASEGT. As DNA, the CDR3 is TGTGCCAGCAGTGACATGCGGAACACTGAAGCTTTCTTT. Translated, it gives CASSDMRNTEAFF.

The CDR3 protein is CASSPLGSIEAFF. The CDR3 DNA reads TGTGCCAGCAGTCCTTTGGGGAGTATTGAAGCTTTCTTT. The chain is built from TRBV6-5 and TRBJ1-1; D unresolved. The length of the CDR3 is 13 residues. V shed 5 bases and J shed 7 bases, with 14 bases lying between them. CDR1 is MNHEY and CDR2 is SVGAGI in the germline V gene.

This chain uses TRBV15 with TRBJ2-2, with D possibly being TRBD2 (7 bases). V shed 1 base and J shed 3 bases, with 15 bases lying between them. Germline CDR1 is LNHNV and CDR2 is YYDKDF (reference sequence). The CDR3 runs 17 residues. The CDR3 spells CATSRVMGGGDTGELFF. DNA of the CDR3: TGTGCCACCAGCAGAGTCATGGGAGGGGGGGACACCGGGGAGCTGTTTTTT.

This clone was recorded once. The chain is built from TRBV9 and TRBJ2-1, with TRBD2 matching over 10 bases. Germline V gene data show CDR1 as SGDLS and CDR2 as YYNGEE. V was pared by 3 bases and J by 6 bases, with 6 bases of the junction left unmatched. CDR3 length: 15 amino acids. The CDR3 is CASSGAGGPGNEQFF. CDR3 DNA: TGTGCCAGCAGCGGAGCGGGGGGGCCTGGCAATGAGCAGTTCTTC.

The chain couples TRBV29-1 to TRBJ2-3; no clear D. The CDR3 covers 13 residues. Germline V gene data show CDR1 as SQVTM and CDR2 as ANQGSEA. V lost 4 bases, J lost 9 bases, and 17 bases lay in between. The CDR3 loop reads CSVVDSSLVTQYF. CDR3 nucleotides: TGCAGCGTTGTTGACTCCTCCCTAGTCACGCAGTATTTT.

The count of this clone is one. This chain connects TRBV2 to TRBJ2-7, with TRBD1 matching over 10 bases. CDR3 length equals 17 residues. Trimming cost V 1 base and J 2 bases; bases outside gene matches: 8. Germline V gene sequence: CDR1 SNHLY, CDR2 FYNNEI. The CDR3 DNA follows: TGTGCCAGCAGTGAAGGCCCCGCTGGGACAGGGGCCTACGAGCAGTACTTC. Amino acids: CASSEGPAGTGAYEQYF. Looking up the rest from reference TRBV2 and TRBJ2-7 gives the full variable domain: EPEVTQTPSHQVTQMGQEVILRCVPISNHLYFYWYRQILGQKVEFLVSFYNNEISEKSEIFDDQFSVERPDGSNFTLKIRSTKLEDSAMYFCASSEGPAGTGAYEQYFGPGTRLTVT.

This chain connects TRBV5-4 to TRBJ2-5; 8 bases are a match to TRBD2. The CDR3 is 15 amino acids. V was clipped by 1 base and J by 1 base; unmatched bases: 3. In germline, CDR1 is SGHNT, CDR2 YYREEE (reference sequence). CDR3 region: CASSLIGGAQETQYF. DNA of the CDR3: TGTGCCAGCAGCTTGATCGGGGGGGCCCAAGAGACCCAGTACTTC.

The chain recombines TRBV6-6 with TRBJ1-4, with a possible D match to TRBD1 (5 bases). V shed 4 bases and J shed 7 bases, with 13 bases lying between them. CDR1 is MNHNY, CDR2 SVGAGI, per germline (reference sequence). The CDR3 covers 14 residues. The CDR3 nucleotides are TGTGCCAGCAGTTCAGGGATGATAGGTGAAAAACTGTTTTTT. This sequence encodes CASSSGMIGEKLFF.

This chain links TRBV9 with TRBJ2-7; 9 nucleotides match TRBD1. CDR1 SGDLS and CDR2 YYNGEE come from the germline V gene. CDR3 length: 16 amino acids. The V gene end was trimmed by 1 base and the J gene end by 5 bases; junction bases not matched to a gene: 10. Here the CDR3 reads CASSVSGGQGLDEQYF. The CDR3 DNA sequence: TGTGCCAGCAGCGTAAGCGGCGGACAGGGGCTGGACGAGCAGTACTTC.

The chain carries TRBV7-2 and TRBJ2-1; D is perhaps TRBD2 (5 bases). This CDR3 is built from 13 residues. V was shortened by 5 bases and J by 8 bases, with 13 bases between the two germline ends. Germline V CDR1 and CDR2: SGHTA, FQGNSA. In DNA, the CDR3 is TGTGCCAGCAGCCCCGCGGTCGGGGATGAGCAGTTCTTC. Encoded protein: CASSPAVGDEQFF.

The gene calls are TRBV19 and TRBJ1-2; 7 bases match TRBD1. V shed 3 bases and J 6 bases; nucleotides not matched to a gene: 7. This CDR3 is built from 14 residues. CDR1 and CDR2 from the germline V gene are LNHDA and SQIVND (reference sequence). CDR3 DNA: TGTGCCAGTAGTATCCTGACAGGGCGTAATGGCTACACCTTC. Translation: CASSILTGRNGYTF. Supplemented by reference TRBV19 and TRBJ1-2, the full variable domain reads DGGITQSPKYLFRKEGQNVTLSCEQNLNHDAMYWYRQDPGQGLRLIYYSQIVNDFQKGDIAEGYSVSREKKESFPLTVTSAQKNPTAFYLCASSILTGRNGYTFGSGTRLTVV.

This chain links TRBV3-1 (or the pseudogene TRBV3-2) with TRBJ1-1; tentatively, D is TRBD1 (5 bases). The V end was cut by 1 base, the J end by 4 bases, with 13 bases between. The CDR3 extends over 15 amino acids. In germline, CDR1 is LGHDT, CDR2 YNNKEL (reference sequence). This chain's CDR3 is CASSQGVGAPTEAFF. CDR3 nucleotides: TGTGCCAGCAGCCAAGGGGTAGGGGCTCCCACTGAAGCTTTCTTT.

In this sample, this clone turned up once. This chain connects TRBV13 to TRBJ1-5; D not certain. The length of the CDR3 is 12 residues. Germline V lookup: CDR1 PRHDT, CDR2 FYEKMQ (reference sequence). V shed 5 bases and J shed 4 bases, with 6 bases lying between them. CDR3 sequence (DNA): TGTGCCAGCAGCCTCTCGAATCAGCCCCAGCATTTT. Protein: CASSLSNQPQHF.

The table lists this clone with a count of one. The genes are TRBV7-8 and TRBJ1-1; D is possibly TRBD1 (5 bases). Germline loops: CDR1 SGHVS, CDR2 FQNEAQ. The CDR3 length is 17 residues. V was pared by 2 bases and J by 3 bases, with 19 bases between. The CDR3 DNA reads as TGTGCCAGCAGCTTATATGGTCTCGGGGGGGGTGACACTGAAGCTTTCTTT. Translation: CASSLYGLGGGDTEAFF.

The rearrangement links TRBV18 to TRBJ1-1; maybe TRBD1 (6 bases). Germline lookup yields CDR1 KGHSH and CDR2 LQKENI. The CDR3 consists of 13 residues. The ends were cut back, 10 bases at V and 1 base at J, with 13 bases in the middle. The CDR3 spells CATNRDKNTEAFF. In nucleotides, the CDR3 is TGTGCCACCAACCGGGACAAGAACACTGAAGCTTTCTTT.

This clone was found a few times. The gene calls are TRBV5-1 and TRBJ1-1; TRBD1 agrees at 9 bases. Losses at the gene ends were 1 base for V and 3 bases for J; bases not matched to a gene: 7. The CDR3 loop spans 16 amino acids. The germline V gene encodes CDR1 SGHRS and CDR2 YFSETQ. The DNA of the CDR3 is TGCGCCAGCAGCTTGTTACAGGGGGCTCTTGACACTGAAGCTTTCTTT. It encodes CASSLLQGALDTEAFF.

The V call is TRBV6-2 or TRBV6-3, the J call TRBJ1-5, with TRBD1 matching over 8 bases. The germline CDR1 and CDR2 sequences are MNHEY and SVGEGT. This CDR3 is built from 14 residues. V lost 4 bases to trimming and J lost 6 bases; unmatched junction nucleotides: 5. DNA of the CDR3: TGTGCCAGCAGTTGGACAGGGCGGGGTCAGCCCCAGCATTTT. This gives the protein CASSWTGRGQPQHF.

The chain couples TRBV10-3 to TRBJ2-7; 10 bases fit TRBD2. Germline-derived CDR1 and CDR2 are ENHRY and SYGVKD. V was pared by 3 bases and J by 2 bases, with 7 bases of the junction left unmatched. This CDR3 is 16 amino acids long. CDR3 in amino acids: CAISDLRSGGAYEQYF. CDR3 bases: TGTGCCATCAGTGACCTGCGGAGCGGGGGGGCCTACGAGCAGTACTTC.

The chain employs TRBV5-4 and TRBJ1-2; tentatively, D is TRBD1 (5 bases). The V end lost 1 base, the J end lost 2 bases, and 15 bases lay between the germline ends. CDR3 length: 16 amino acids. From germline, CDR1 is SGHNT and CDR2 YYREEE (reference sequence). The CDR3 is CASSLLGGVVNYGYTF. In DNA, the CDR3 is TGTGCCAGCAGCTTGTTGGGGGGTGTAGTCAACTATGGCTACACCTTC.

The chain uses TRBV5-4 and TRBJ2-7; 8 bases line up with TRBD1. The V segment lost 4 bases and the J segment 2 bases; nucleotides outside the gene matches: 5. The germline CDR1 and CDR2 sequences are SGHNT and YYREEE (reference sequence). CDR3 length: 14 residues. DNA for the CDR3: TGTGCCAGCAGCGGGGGGACAGGAGCCTACGAGCAGTACTTC. Amino acid sequence: CASSGGTGAYEQYF.

This clone was observed a single time. The chain is built from TRBV6-2 or TRBV6-3 and TRBJ2-7; TRBD1 aligns across 7 bases. The CDR3 has 13 amino acids. Germline V gene sequence: CDR1 MNHEY, CDR2 SVGEGT. J was trimmed by 12 bases and V by 5 bases; bases with no gene match: 13. The DNA of the CDR3 is TGTGCCAGCAGTATCCCCGGGACAGAAAGGCGGTACTTC. Its translation: CASSIPGTERRYF.

J is TRBJ1-2 and V is TRBV5-1, with 8 bases matching TRBD1. This CDR3 spans 14 amino acids. After removal of 5 bases from V and 6 bases from J, the junction contained 9 bases not matched to a gene. The germline gives CDR1 SGHRS, CDR2 YFSETQ. The CDR3 DNA sequence: TGCGCCAGCAGGGCCAGCGGGACAGGTGATGGCTACACCTTC. Residues: CASRASGTGDGYTF.

V is TRBV7-3 and J is TRBJ2-5; D may be TRBD2 (7 bases). In germline, CDR1 is SGHTA, CDR2 FQGTGA. This CDR3 is built from 15 residues. Trimming cost V 1 base and J 5 bases, with 14 bases left between them. CDR3 amino acids: CASSLSGGQSETQYF. In DNA form, the CDR3 reads TGTGCCAGCAGCTTAAGCGGGGGCCAGTCCGAGACCCAGTACTTC.

The chain recombines TRBV5-4 with TRBJ2-5; TRBD2 agrees at 7 bases. The germline gives CDR1 SGHNT, CDR2 YYREEE (reference sequence). This CDR3 spans 14 amino acids. The J segment lost 5 bases and the V segment lost 0 bases, leaving 4 bases of the junction unmatched. The CDR3 spells CASSLGTRPETQYF. CDR3 coding DNA: TGTGCCAGCAGCTTGGGGACTAGACCTGAGACCCAGTACTTC.

The chain joins TRBV13 to TRBJ2-1; 8 nucleotides agree with TRBD1. Germline values: CDR1 PRHDT, CDR2 FYEKMQ (reference sequence). With V trimmed by 6 bases and J by 1 base, 8 bases remained unmatched. This CDR3 has 16 amino acids. The CDR3 reads CASSLNRGMSYNEQFF. CDR3 sequence (DNA): TGTGCCAGCAGTTTGAACAGGGGGATGTCCTACAATGAGCAGTTCTTC.

This sequence joins TRBV10-3 and TRBJ2-1, with D perhaps TRBD1 (5 bases). Germline V gene sequence: CDR1 ENHRY, CDR2 SYGVKD. The V end lost 6 bases, the J end lost 1 base, and 16 bases lay between the germline ends. The CDR3 contains 16 residues. As DNA, the CDR3 is TGTGCCATCAGACCTTCCCACGACAGTTCCTACAATGAGCAGTTCTTC. This translates into CAIRPSHDSSYNEQFF.

The CDR3 region is CASSPTSGPKQFF. The CDR3 DNA follows: TGTGCCAGCAGCCCGACTAGCGGGCCGAAGCAGTTCTTC. V is TRBV7-9 and J is TRBJ2-1; 10 nucleotides match TRBD2. The germline gives CDR1 SEHNR, CDR2 FQNEAQ (reference sequence). The CDR3 has 13 residues. The V and J ends lost 5 bases and 11 bases, in that order; junction bases with no gene match: 6.